The clone carrying this TCR beta chain was found once. The antigen is undetermined. TCRdb keeps only in-frame clones here, not all; method: immunoSEQ multiplex PCR. Of 100,000 or so clones listed, 92% are singletons. This entry comes from a study of graft-versus-host responses after intestinal transplantation. The wider study: Isolated intestinal, liver-intestinal, or multivisceral transplants had been given to the recipients.

The CDR3 sequence is 15 residues long. V gave up 5 bases and J gave up 3 bases; unmatched junction bases: 6. Germline lookup yields CDR1 MNHEY and CDR2 SVGAGI. The sequencing used unstimulated CD4+ T cells sorted from spleen or lymph node cells, collected before intestinal transplant. The clonotype was recovered from a human donor who received an intestinal transplant. J is TRBJ2-2 and V is TRBV6-5, with TRBD2 matching 7 bases. The CDR3 sequence is CASSGEGLYTGELFF. Here the CDR3 DNA reads TGTGCCAGCAGTGGGGAGGGACTGTACACCGGGGAGCTGTTTTTT.